Below, 29 T cell receptor beta chains from the same sample are listed, as sequenced in a study of control samples from healthy donors and cancer patients. The protocol was immunoSEQ multiplex PCR, while the TCRdb copy is restricted to in-frame clones and leaves out a portion. The table records approximately 100,000 clones, roughly 91% of them present only once. The sample was blood. Source of these receptors: a young man in good health.

The chain links TRBV6-5 to TRBJ1-1; D gene ambiguous. CDR1 is MNHEY and CDR2 is SVGAGI in the germline V gene. With 2 bases removed from V and 8 bases from J, the gap between germline ends came to 18 bases. The CDR3 spans 15 residues. The CDR3: CASSYKSQRLGEAFF. CDR3 in DNA: TGTGCCAGCAGTTACAAGTCACAAAGGTTAGGAGAAGCTTTCTTT.

This chain connects TRBV10-1 to TRBJ1-6; D gene uncertain. Deletions cut 2 bases from V and 7 bases from J, with 9 bases between. Germline-derived CDR1 and CDR2 are WNHNN and SYGVQD (reference sequence). The CDR3 is 14 residues long. Here the CDR3 reads CASSEMEENSPLHF. The CDR3 bases are TGCGCCAGCAGTGAGATGGAGGAAAATTCACCCCTCCACTTT.

V and J are TRBV18 and TRBJ1-1; D is uncertain. V was pared by 2 bases and J by 4 bases, with 14 bases between. Germline V gives CDR1 KGHSH, CDR2 LQKENI. CDR3 length: 15 residues. In nucleotides, the CDR3 is TGTGCCAGCTCACCAGTAGCGGGTTGGGGCACTGAAGCTTTCTTT. Translated, it gives CASSPVAGWGTEAFF.

This chain connects TRBV9 to TRBJ2-3; tentative D call: TRBD2 (6 bases). This CDR3 comprises 15 residues. The V end lost 4 bases, the J end lost 5 bases, and 17 bases lay between the germline ends. Looked up from germline, CDR1 is SGDLS and CDR2 is YYNGEE. The CDR3 protein is CASSPTHGTQDTQYF. The DNA for the CDR3 is TGTGCCAGCAGCCCGACTCACGGGACTCAAGATACGCAGTATTTT.

This chain connects TRBV9 to TRBJ2-5; D gene unclear. Trimming took off 4 bases at V and 1 base at J, with 8 bases between the two ends. Germline CDR1 SGDLS, CDR2 YYNGEE. The CDR3 has 13 amino acids. For the CDR3, the DNA is TGTGCCAGCAGCCTTCTGGGCCAAGAGACCCAGTACTTC. Its translation: CASSLLGQETQYF.

The V gene is TRBV7-2, the J gene TRBJ2-4; TRBD2 is a possible D gene (6 bases). CDR1 and CDR2 (germline): SGHTA, FQGNSA. Trimming removed 1 base from V and 2 bases from J, with 15 bases in between. The CDR3 runs to 17 residues. The CDR3 DNA follows: TGTGCCAGCAGCTTAGTTGGAGGAGGGGTAACCAAAAACATTCAGTACTTC. Residues: CASSLVGGGVTKNIQYF.

This sequence joins TRBV27 and TRBJ1-2; maybe TRBD1 (5 bases). The CDR3 totals 15 residues. The germline V gene has CDR1 MNHEY and CDR2 SMNVEV (reference sequence). V dropped 5 bases and J dropped 7 bases, with 20 bases sitting between them. The CDR3 DNA reads TGTGCCAGCAGTCTACGGCAGGGATCGGAATTTGGCTACACCTTC. It translates to CASSLRQGSEFGYTF.

The chain links TRBV19 to TRBJ1-4; 9 nucleotides line up with TRBD1. This CDR3 comprises 16 residues. Germline V gives CDR1 LNHDA, CDR2 SQIVND (reference sequence). V lost 3 bases to trimming and J lost 4 bases; unmatched junction nucleotides: 6. The CDR3 is CASSILTGGLNEKLFF. The CDR3 DNA follows: TGTGCCAGTAGTATCCTTACAGGGGGCCTTAATGAAAAACTGTTTTTT. Using reference TRBV19 and TRBJ1-4 for the parts outside the CDR3, the full variable domain is DGGITQSPKYLFRKEGQNVTLSCEQNLNHDAMYWYRQDPGQGLRLIYYSQIVNDFQKGDIAEGYSVSREKKESFPLTVTSAQKNPTAFYLCASSILTGGLNEKLFFGSGTQLSVL.

The CDR3 protein is CASSYPQGGSPLHF. DNA of the CDR3: TGTGCCAGCAGTTACCCCCAGGGCGGCTCACCCCTCCACTTT. The chain uses TRBV6-2 or TRBV6-3 and TRBJ1-6, with D maybe TRBD1 (5 bases). The CDR3 is 14 amino acids. Trimming left V 2 bases short and J 10 bases short, with 12 bases between. The germline V gene has CDR1 MNHEY and CDR2 SVGEGT.

The chain employs TRBV23-1 and TRBJ2-7, with D perhaps TRBD2 (7 bases). TRBV23-1 is given ORF status, its function remaining uncertain. Trimming left V 7 bases short and J 1 base short, with 20 bases between. The CDR3 has 16 residues. CDR3 sequence: CASTLWGGKISYEQYF. CDR3 nucleotides: TGCGCCAGCACCCTCTGGGGGGGCAAAATATCCTACGAGCAGTACTTC.

The CDR3 sequence is CATSVAQSNQPQHF. The DNA of the CDR3 is TGTGCCACCAGTGTTGCGCAGAGCAATCAGCCCCAGCATTTT. J is TRBJ1-5 and V is TRBV24-1, with D hard to call. Trimming took 5 bases from V and 1 from J, leaving 8 bases between them. The CDR3 sequence is 14 residues long. CDR1 is KGHDR and CDR2 is SFDVKD in the germline V gene.

This chain connects TRBV5-1 to TRBJ2-1; D not certain. The CDR3 sequence is 14 residues long. Trimming took 2 bases from V and 6 from J, leaving 12 bases between them. CDR1 is SGHRS, CDR2 YFSETQ, per germline. The CDR3 is CASSLATRSNEQFF. CDR3 coding DNA: TGCGCCAGCAGCTTAGCGACCCGAAGCAATGAGCAGTTCTTC. Full variable domain (missing parts from reference TRBV5-1 and TRBJ2-1): KAGVTQTPRYLIKTRGQQVTLSCSPISGHRSVSWYQQTPGQGLQFLFEYFSETQRNKGNFPGRFSGRQFSNSRSEMNVSTLELGDSALYLCASSLATRSNEQFFGPGTRLTVL.

This clone came up many times. The rearrangement joins TRBV12-3 or TRBV12-4 to TRBJ2-1; weak D call: TRBD2 (6 bases). This CDR3 has 13 residues. V was clipped by 2 bases and J by 8 bases, with 10 bases between them. The CDR3 nucleotides are TGTGCCAGCAGTTTAACCCAGCGGGATGAGCAGTTCTTC. Residues: CASSLTQRDEQFF.

The V and J genes are TRBV28 and TRBJ2-3; D not certain. The V end was cut by 2 bases, the J end by 6 bases, with 6 bases between. Per germline, CDR1 MDHEN and CDR2 SYDVKM. This CDR3 has 12 amino acids. In DNA form, the CDR3 reads TGTGCCAGCAGTTTAATTTGGGATACGCAGTATTTT. Amino acid sequence: CASSLIWDTQYF.

The chain joins TRBV19 to TRBJ2-2; no firm D call. CDR1 and CDR2 from the germline V gene are LNHDA and SQIVND (reference sequence). V lost 1 base and J 0 bases, leaving 6 bases between the germline ends. The CDR3 runs to 15 residues. CDR3 in DNA: TGTGCCAGTAGTATAGTCAGGTCGAACACCGGGGAGCTGTTTTTT. Amino acid sequence: CASSIVRSNTGELFF.

V gene TRBV5-1 combines with J gene TRBJ1-2; D is undetermined. Germline V lookup: CDR1 SGHRS, CDR2 YFSETQ. V lost 0 bases and J 4 bases, leaving 7 bases between the germline ends. CDR3 length equals 13 residues. The CDR3 nucleotides are TGCGCCAGCAGCTTGGAGGGTAGCTATGGCTACACCTTC. Translation gives CASSLEGSYGYTF.

This clone has only a few counts. The V and J genes are TRBV3-1 (or the pseudogene TRBV3-2) and TRBJ1-5, with D uncertain. This CDR3 region has 13 residues. Per the germline V gene, CDR1 is LGHDT and CDR2 is YNNKEL (reference sequence). The V end lost 4 bases, the J end lost 4 bases, and 8 bases lay between the germline ends. The CDR3, as DNA: TGTGCCAGCAGCCCGACGGTTAATCAGCCCCAGCATTTT. Its protein product is CASSPTVNQPQHF.

The sample holds a few counts of this clone. The gene calls are TRBV14 and TRBJ1-2; D ambiguous. The ends were cut back, 0 bases at V and 4 bases at J, with 6 bases in the middle. In germline, CDR1 is SGHDN, CDR2 FVKESK. CDR3 length: 13 residues. The CDR3 is CASSQEDRYGYTF. CDR3 in DNA: TGTGCCAGCAGCCAAGAGGACCGCTATGGCTACACCTTC.

This clone was seen a few times. This chain links TRBV30 with TRBJ1-3; maybe TRBD1 (6 bases). Trimming left V 0 bases short and J 5 bases short, with 11 bases between. Germline loops: CDR1 GTSNPN, CDR2 SVGIG (reference sequence). The CDR3 runs 14 residues. Here the CDR3 DNA reads TGTGCCTGGAGTGTCTCGGGGGCTAGAAACACCATATATTTT. Its protein product is CAWSVSGARNTIYF.

The V call is TRBV5-4, the J call TRBJ2-3; 7 bases map to TRBD2. The CDR3 runs 18 residues. In germline, CDR1 is SGHNT, CDR2 YYREEE (reference sequence). V shed 0 bases, J shed 2 bases, and the junction held 12 bases outside the gene matches. For the CDR3, the DNA is TGTGCCAGCAGCTTGGAGTTTGGATACGGGGGGAACACAGATACGCAGTATTTT. This sequence encodes CASSLEFGYGGNTDTQYF.

The genes are TRBV19 and TRBJ2-5; D tentatively fits TRBD1 or TRBD2 (5 bases each). Germline lookup yields CDR1 LNHDA and CDR2 SQIVND (reference sequence). This CDR3 is 13 amino acids long. The germline V and J ends were trimmed by 1 base and 4 bases, with 7 bases remaining between them. The CDR3 sequence: CASSIAGRETQYF. As DNA, the CDR3 is TGTGCCAGTAGTATAGCAGGGAGAGAGACCCAGTACTTC. The full variable domain, its missing parts supplied by reference TRBV19 and TRBJ2-5, is DGGITQSPKYLFRKEGQNVTLSCEQNLNHDAMYWYRQDPGQGLRLIYYSQIVNDFQKGDIAEGYSVSREKKESFPLTVTSAQKNPTAFYLCASSIAGRETQYFGPGTRLLVL.

The rearrangement uses TRBV28 and TRBJ2-5; D may be TRBD1 (6 bases). The V gene's germline CDR1 is MDHEN and CDR2 SYDVKM. Trimming left V 2 bases short and J 4 bases short, with 14 bases between. The CDR3 is 15 residues long. Here the CDR3 reads CASSLGRGIGETQYF. Written as DNA, the CDR3 is TGTGCCAGCAGTTTAGGTAGGGGGATAGGAGAGACCCAGTACTTC.

This chain joins TRBV18 and TRBJ2-6, with D uncertain. Per germline, CDR1 KGHSH and CDR2 LQKENI. V lost 7 bases to trimming and J lost 0 bases, with 10 bases between them. This CDR3 is built from 15 residues. This chain's CDR3 is CASLGGISGANVLTF. The CDR3 nucleotides read TGTGCCAGCTTAGGCGGAATCTCTGGGGCCAACGTCCTGACTTTC.

The CDR3 DNA follows: TGTGCCAGCAGCTACCCGACTGGTTCGAACACCGGGGAGCTGTTTTTT. Encoded protein: CASSYPTGSNTGELFF. This rearrangement joins TRBV7-9 to TRBJ2-2; D not resolved. The ends were cut back, 4 bases at V and 0 bases at J, with 12 bases in the middle. The CDR3 is 16 amino acids. CDR1 is SEHNR and CDR2 is FQNEAQ in the germline V gene (reference sequence).

This clone showed up just once. This rearrangement joins TRBV19 to TRBJ1-2; D uncertain. Deletions cut 5 bases from V and 3 bases from J, with 19 bases between. CDR3 length equals 16 residues. Germline V CDR1 and CDR2: LNHDA, SQIVND (reference sequence). CDR3 DNA sequence: TGTGCCAGTAGTTCCTCTCCATCCGGAAGATACTATGGCTACACCTTC. This gives the protein CASSSSPSGRYYGYTF.

This clone came up once. The chain joins TRBV5-6 to TRBJ2-3, with D perhaps matching TRBD2 (5 bases). This CDR3 is 14 amino acids long. CDR1 SGHDT and CDR2 YYEEEE come from the germline V gene. V lost 4 bases and J 1 base, leaving 10 bases between the germline ends. CDR3 in amino acids: CASSLAGRTDTQYF. The DNA of the CDR3 is TGTGCCAGCAGCCTGGCGGGTCGCACAGATACGCAGTATTTT.

This clone has more than one count but fewer than ten. The chain is built from TRBV4-3 and TRBJ2-7, with TRBD1 as a possible D gene (6 bases). Trimming left V 1 base short and J 5 bases short, with 12 bases between. The V gene's germline CDR1 is LGHNA and CDR2 YSLEER. The CDR3 is 14 residues long. CDR3 nucleotide sequence: TGCGCCAGCAGCCAAGCTCAGGGGTCCGACGAGCAGTACTTC. It encodes CASSQAQGSDEQYF.

The rearrangement links TRBV6-6 to TRBJ2-2; D gene uncertain. The CDR3 is 12 residues long. Germline values: CDR1 MNHNY, CDR2 SVGAGI (reference sequence). CDR3 sequence reads: CAAWKNTGELFF. The CDR3 coding sequence is TGTGCGGCTTGGAAGAACACCGGGGAGCTGTTTTTT.

The rearrangement links TRBV6-5 to TRBJ1-6; D is undetermined. V gave up 0 bases and J gave up 0 bases, with 3 bases separating them. CDR1 and CDR2 (germline): MNHEY, SVGAGI. The CDR3 covers 15 residues. The CDR3 reads CASSYSSSYNSPLHF. The CDR3, as DNA: TGTGCCAGCAGTTACTCAAGCTCCTATAATTCACCCCTCCACTTT.